Shown below are 3 T cell receptor beta chains from a single sample sequenced in a study of blood T cells in healthy people across ages. For the second PCR, which ran for roughly 7 to 11 cycles, a sample-barcoded 5' primer and a J-beta primer mix were used. TCRdb re-analysed the 5' RACE reads in MiXCR, keeping a single row per CDR3 protein. The sample has roughly 720,000 distinct CDR3 sequences; 53% are singletons. Sequenced sample: blood. The origin of the receptors is a man at least 80 years old in good health.

This clonotype has a handful of counts. This sequence joins TRBV4-2 and TRBJ2-1; D unclear. The CDR3 loop spans 15 amino acids. Trimming stripped 0 bases from V and 8 bases from J, with 14 bases between. Germline CDR1 reads LGHNA; CDR2 reads YNFKEQ. CDR3 sequence (DNA): TGTGCCAGCAGCCAAGATGGCGTAACCGGAGATGAGCAGTTCTTC. Residues: CASSQDGVTGDEQFF.

This clonotype has just a few counts. This chain uses TRBV5-4 with TRBJ2-3; 12 positions agree with TRBD2. This CDR3 has 16 amino acids. Germline CDR1 is SGHNT and CDR2 is YYREEE (reference sequence). V lost 2 bases, J lost 14 bases, and 15 bases stayed unmatched. The DNA of the CDR3 is TGTGCCAGCAGCTTTGATTCTAGCGGGAGGGCGGGATACGCGTATTTT. The encoded protein is CASSFDSSGRAGYAYF.

V usage is TRBV10-3 and J usage is TRBJ1-4; D perhaps matches TRBD1 (5 bases). Germline CDR1 reads ENHRY; CDR2 reads SYGVKD. Trimming removed 3 bases at V and 0 bases at J, with 8 bases between. The CDR3 has 15 residues. DNA of the CDR3: TGTGCCATCAGTGACCCAGGGTCAACTAATGAAAAACTGTTTTTT. Translation: CAISDPGSTNEKLFF.